Sequencing of this TCR beta chain was carried out in a study of T-cell reconstitution after alpha-beta-depleted transplantation in children. The TCRbeta library incorporated unique molecular identifiers. TCRdb reanalysed the PCR reads using MiXCR and keeps one entry per CDR3 protein. This sample has nearly 550,000 distinct CDR3 sequences; about a sixth occur once, and the top ten carry 2.5% to 4%. In its sample, this clonotype was seen a few times. This CDR3 is built from 15 residues. V dropped 2 bases and J dropped 3 bases, with 15 bases sitting between them. Germline V CDR1 and CDR2: SGHDT, YYEEEE. This sample comprised PBMCs from the stem cell graft donor, obtained from the stem cell graft. This chain uses TRBV5-6 with TRBJ2-7, with D maybe TRBD2 (5 bases). The receptor was isolated from a human donor who donated a stem cell graft to a child with acute lymphoblastic leukemia. The CDR3 region is CASSFFSGSGYEQYF. CDR3 nucleotides: TGTGCCAGCAGCTTTTTTTCGGGGTCGGGCTACGAGCAGTACTTC.